This TCR beta chain was sequenced during a study of radiotherapy plus CTLA-4 blockade in lung cancer. Across the study: Objective responses arose in roughly 20% of patients, and over 25% experienced disease control.

Profiled with immunoSEQ multiplex PCR; TCRdb holds only in-frame clones, not every one. Here the sample spans more than 65,000 clones, around 83% being singletons. Treatment of patients with chemo-refractory metastatic non-small-cell lung cancer consisted of focal radiation plus CTLA-4 blockade with ipilimumab. Comments on this clone: A junction boundary mismatches the germline segment, possibly from a read error. Other DNA sequences from this sample encode an identical CDR3 as well.

Germline V gene lookup returns CDR1 SGHTS and CDR2 YDEGEE. CDR3 size: 16 residues. J is TRBJ2-3 and V is TRBV5-8; tentative D call: TRBD2 (5 bases). The sample was peripheral blood, taken from a patient treated with radiotherapy plus ipilimumab. This TCR was sampled from a human donor with non-small cell lung cancer who had stable disease on radiotherapy plus ipilimumab. CDR3 amino acids: CASSLIAPPSTDTQYF. The CDR3 region has the DNA TGCGCCAGCAGCTTGATAGCGCCTCCTAGCACAGATACGCAGTATTTT.